The 6 T cell receptor beta chains below were found in one sample sequenced in a study of cytomegalovirus exposure and HLA in healthy donors. Sequencing was performed with immunoSEQ multiplex PCR; in TCRdb, only in-frame clones are kept and a portion is missing. This sample has roughly 300,000 clones; around 87% occur once, and the top ten carry about 0.85%. The sample taken for sequencing was PBMCs. All receptors derive from a woman aged 18-30 years in good health and CMV-seronegative.

V is TRBV6-6 and J is TRBJ2-3; D perhaps matches TRBD1 (6 bases). V was clipped by 2 bases and J by 3 bases, with 12 bases between them. This CDR3 has 15 residues. Germline values: CDR1 MNHNY, CDR2 SVGAGI (reference sequence). CDR3 nucleotide sequence: TGTGCCAGCAGTTACGGGACAATTTGGACAGATACGCAGTATTTT. Encoded protein: CASSYGTIWTDTQYF.

The chain combines TRBV6-1 with TRBJ2-7; D possibly corresponds to TRBD1 (7 bases). The V gene lost 2 bases and the J gene lost 3 bases, with 17 bases spanning the gap. The CDR3 extends over 16 amino acids. The germline V gene has CDR1 MNHNS and CDR2 SASEGT. CDR3 coding DNA: TGTGCCAGCAGTGAATCAGGCAGGGGGGTTTTCTACGAGCAGTACTTC. Residues: CASSESGRGVFYEQYF.

Only a few counts were recorded for this clone. V usage is TRBV4-1 and J usage is TRBJ2-7, with D perhaps TRBD2 (6 bases). V was cut by 1 base and J by 2 bases, with 12 bases left in between. The CDR3 extends over 15 amino acids. From germline, CDR1 is MGHRA and CDR2 YSYEKL. The CDR3 coding sequence is TGCGCCAGCAGCCAAGTTGCCGGGAGCGCCTACGAGCAGTACTTC. Its translation is CASSQVAGSAYEQYF.

The chain joins TRBV2 to TRBJ2-7; 8 nucleotides match TRBD2. J lost 5 bases, V lost 6 bases, and 12 bases had no gene match. The V gene's germline CDR1 is SNHLY and CDR2 FYNNEI. The CDR3 totals 15 residues. CDR3 nucleotides: TGTGCCAGCAGCGGGAGGGGGAGGGCCCTCGACGAGCAGTACTTC. As protein: CASSGRGRALDEQYF.

This chain links TRBV28 with TRBJ2-1, with a possible D match to TRBD2 (5 bases). V lost 5 bases and J lost 4, with 12 bases in between. Germline V gene sequence: CDR1 MDHEN, CDR2 SYDVKM. The CDR3 covers 14 residues. CDR3 sequence: CASSTLPGYNEQFF. The DNA of the CDR3 is TGTGCCAGCAGTACCCTACCGGGATACAATGAGCAGTTCTTC. Together with reference TRBV28 and TRBJ2-1, the CDR3 gives the full variable domain: DVKVTQSSRYLVKRTGEKVFLECVQDMDHENMFWYRQDPGLGLRLIYFSYDVKMKEKGDIPEGYSVSREKKERFSLILESASTNQTSMYLCASSTLPGYNEQFFGPGTRLTVL.

The J gene is TRBJ1-1, the V gene TRBV27; D ambiguous. V was pared by 8 bases and J by 4 bases, with 14 bases between. The CDR3 loop spans 13 amino acids. The germline V gene encodes CDR1 MNHEY and CDR2 SMNVEV (reference sequence). The CDR3 here is CASGRGEATEAFF. CDR3 bases: TGTGCCAGCGGACGTGGGGAGGCCACTGAAGCTTTCTTT.